A single sample is the source of the 30 T cell receptor beta chains below, sequenced in a study of cytomegalovirus exposure and HLA in healthy donors. PCR employed 60 Vbeta and 13 Jbeta primers. Using immunoSEQ multiplex PCR, the repertoire was profiled, and TCRdb retains in-frame clones only, with some absent. Here the sample spans 200,000 to 250,000 clones, approximately 90% being singletons. Source material: PBMCs. The receptors here all came from a woman aged 18-29 years in good health and CMV-seronegative.

The V and J genes are TRBV7-6 and TRBJ2-1; 13 nucleotides agree with TRBD2. This CDR3 is 17 amino acids long. Trimming cost V 1 base and J 7 bases; bases outside gene matches: 7. The germline V gene encodes CDR1 SGHVS and CDR2 FNYEAQ. The CDR3 bases are TGTGCCAGCAGCTTAGGGTGGACTAGCGGGAGTAGAAATGAGCAGTTCTTC. Residues: CASSLGWTSGSRNEQFF.

This chain uses TRBV15 with TRBJ2-1; 7 bases match TRBD1. From germline, CDR1 is LNHNV and CDR2 YYDKDF (reference sequence). J was trimmed by 6 bases and V by 2 bases; bases with no gene match: 13. The CDR3 extends over 17 amino acids. CDR3 sequence reads: CATSRLGKGAGGNEQFF. CDR3 DNA sequence: TGTGCCACCAGCAGATTGGGGAAGGGGGCGGGCGGCAATGAGCAGTTCTTC.

This clone has just one count. J is TRBJ2-6 and V is TRBV21-1; TRBD1, the table's D call, lacks a check against the DNA. TRBV21-1 corresponds to a pseudogene. CDR3 length: 18 amino acids. The CDR3 sequence: CASRQTGGVTFGANVLTF. In DNA, the CDR3 is TGTGCCAGCAGGCAAACAGGGGGAGTTACCTTTGGGGCCAACGTCCTGACTTTC.

V gene TRBV9 combines with J gene TRBJ1-2; D ambiguous. Germline CDR1 and CDR2: SGDLS and YYNGEE. Trimming cost V 4 bases and J 6 bases, with 16 bases left between them. This CDR3 contains 14 residues. The CDR3 region is CASSPHGDEDGYTF. The CDR3 coding sequence is TGTGCCAGCAGCCCCCACGGCGACGAGGATGGCTACACCTTC. Complete variable domain (other parts from reference TRBV9 and TRBJ1-2): DSGVTQTPKHLITATGQRVTLRCSPRSGDLSVYWYQQSLDQGLQFLIQYYNGEERAKGNILERFSAQQFPDLHSELNLSSLELGDSALYFCASSPHGDEDGYTFGSGTRLTVV.

V is TRBV7-9 and J is TRBJ2-2, with D maybe TRBD1 (5 bases). The CDR3 extends over 13 amino acids. Germline values: CDR1 SEHNR, CDR2 FQNEAQ (reference sequence). With 3 bases removed from V and 5 bases from J, the gap between germline ends came to 7 bases. The CDR3 protein is CASSFQGTGELFF. The CDR3 nucleotides are TGTGCCAGCAGCTTTCAGGGAACCGGGGAGCTGTTTTTT.

The chain employs TRBV30 and TRBJ1-5; D is perhaps TRBD1 (6 bases). The CDR3 loop spans 13 amino acids. Between the trimmed V and J ends, which lost 3 bases and 3 bases, there was a span of 9 bases. Germline CDR1 reads GTSNPN; CDR2 reads SVGIG (reference sequence). The CDR3 loop reads CAWRTGSNQPQHF. CDR3 coding DNA: TGTGCCTGGAGGACAGGTTCCAATCAGCCCCAGCATTTT.

CDR3 nucleotide sequence: TGTGCCAGCAGTTACGCGGGGGGCCTCTACAATGAGCAGTTCTTC. This translates into CASSYAGGLYNEQFF. The chain combines TRBV6-5 with TRBJ2-1; 8 nucleotides agree with TRBD2. The length of the CDR3 is 15 residues. Germline loops: CDR1 MNHEY, CDR2 SVGAGI. Trimming at V came to 2 bases and at J to 3 bases, leaving 3 bases not matched to a gene.

This clone has only one observation. The chain links TRBV4-1 to TRBJ1-2, with D tentatively TRBD1 (5 bases). The ends were cut back, 0 bases at V and 3 bases at J, with 23 bases in the middle. This CDR3 spans 19 amino acids. The V gene's germline CDR1 is MGHRA and CDR2 YSYEKL. DNA of the CDR3: TGCGCCAGCAGCCAAGAAAACCACAGGCAGGGCACCATTTACTATGGCTACACCTTC. Its translation is CASSQENHRQGTIYYGYTF.

V usage is TRBV4-1 and J usage is TRBJ2-2; D unclear. V was clipped by 1 base and J by 3 bases, with 15 bases between them. This CDR3 contains 17 residues. CDR1 MGHRA and CDR2 YSYEKL come from the germline V gene. The chain's CDR3 is CASSQGPPAADTGELFF. CDR3 coding DNA: TGCGCCAGCAGCCAAGGGCCTCCGGCGGCTGACACCGGGGAGCTGTTTTTT.

The CDR3 DNA follows: TGTGCCAGCAGCTCCTCCCAGGGCGTTTTGGGCTACACCTTC. Translated, it gives CASSSSQGVLGYTF. This chain uses TRBV7-9 with TRBJ1-2, with D possibly being TRBD1 (5 bases). V was clipped by 4 bases and J by 8 bases, with 17 bases between them. Germline values: CDR1 SEHNR, CDR2 FQNEAQ (reference sequence). This CDR3 spans 14 amino acids.

In the case of this clone: The same CDR3 also results from other DNA sequences found in this sample. The chain has TRBV10-2 and TRBJ2-2, with TRBD2 matching over 8 bases. The CDR3 length is 17 residues. CDR1 and CDR2 from the germline V gene are WSHSY and SAAADI. The CDR3 is CASQRWVLAGNTGELFF. In DNA, the CDR3 is TGCGCTAGCCAGCGATGGGTTTTAGCGGGAAACACCGGGGAGCTGTTTTTT.

A remark on this clone: At the DNA level, this CDR3 is encoded by other sequences in the same sample as well. The rearrangement uses TRBV12-5 and TRBJ2-7; 9 nucleotides align to TRBD2. V shed 2 bases, J shed 6 bases, and the junction held 2 bases outside the gene matches. The germline V gene encodes CDR1 LGHNT and CDR2 FRNRAP. The length of the CDR3 is 13 residues. The CDR3 spells CASGLSGGREQYF. CDR3 in DNA: TGTGCTAGTGGTTTGAGCGGGGGGCGCGAGCAGTACTTC.

The genes are TRBV27 and TRBJ2-3, with 14 positions matching TRBD2. V shed 2 bases and J 4 bases; nucleotides not matched to a gene: 5. The CDR3 loop spans 17 amino acids. The germline V gene has CDR1 MNHEY and CDR2 SMNVEV (reference sequence). The DNA of the CDR3 is TGTGCCAGCAGTTTACAAGGACTAGCGGGGGGCTCAGATACGCAGTATTTT. Translated: CASSLQGLAGGSDTQYF.

The J gene is TRBJ1-3, the V gene TRBV30, with D unclear. Germline lookup yields CDR1 GTSNPN and CDR2 SVGIG (reference sequence). Trimming cost V 0 bases and J 4 bases, with 10 bases left between them. This CDR3 has 14 amino acids. For the CDR3, the DNA is TGTGCCTGGAGTGTCCTTCGGTCGGGAAACACCATATATTTT. It codes for CAWSVLRSGNTIYF.

The gene calls are TRBV27 and TRBJ1-1; 9 bases line up with TRBD1. Germline V gene sequence: CDR1 MNHEY, CDR2 SMNVEV (reference sequence). The CDR3 totals 15 residues. Losses at the gene ends were 3 bases for V and 1 base for J; bases not matched to a gene: 3. DNA of the CDR3: TGTGCCAGCAGTTTGTCGGACAGGGGGAACACTGAAGCTTTCTTT. Translating gives CASSLSDRGNTEAFF.

The rearrangement links TRBV10-2 to TRBJ2-4; D may be TRBD2 (6 bases). Germline lookup yields CDR1 WSHSY and CDR2 SAAADI. The CDR3 spans 19 residues. Trimming left V 6 bases short and J 0 bases short, with 24 bases between. CDR3 amino acids: CASRESGWKNILAKNIQYF. In nucleotides, the CDR3 is TGCGCCAGCAGAGAAAGCGGGTGGAAAAACATCCTAGCCAAAAACATTCAGTACTTC.

The chain links TRBV4-3 to TRBJ1-1; tentatively, D is TRBD1 (6 bases). V was cut by 1 base and J by 1 base, with 10 bases left in between. Germline V gene data show CDR1 as LGHNA and CDR2 as YSLEER. CDR3 length: 15 amino acids. CDR3 in amino acids: CASSQVVGGNTEAFF. The CDR3, as DNA: TGCGCCAGCAGCCAAGTCGTAGGGGGGAACACTGAAGCTTTCTTT.

This clone has more than one count but fewer than ten. The chain couples TRBV7-2 to TRBJ2-7; the match to TRBD2 covers 10 bases. The CDR3 covers 16 residues. In germline, CDR1 is SGHTA, CDR2 FQGNSA. The V gene end was trimmed by 5 bases and the J gene end by 4 bases; junction bases not matched to a gene: 11. CDR3 nucleotide sequence: TGTGCCAGCAGCCGGAGCGGGGGGGCCGTAGGATACGAGCAGTACTTC. Protein product: CASSRSGGAVGYEQYF.

This sequence joins TRBV4-1 and TRBJ2-6, with a possible D match to TRBD1 (5 bases). The CDR3 contains 18 residues. Between the trimmed V and J ends, which lost 1 base and 0 bases, there was a span of 13 bases. Germline values: CDR1 MGHRA, CDR2 YSYEKL. The CDR3 spells CASSQGRVSGSGANVLTF. CDR3 DNA: TGCGCCAGCAGCCAAGGCAGGGTCTCGGGCTCTGGGGCCAACGTCCTGACTTTC.

The J gene is TRBJ2-7, the V gene TRBV2, with 8 nucleotides matching TRBD1. There are 15 residues in the CDR3. V gave up 10 bases and J gave up 0 bases; unmatched junction bases: 11. Per germline, CDR1 SNHLY and CDR2 FYNNEI. This CDR3 reads CATNPRTGISYEQYF. CDR3 DNA sequence: TGTGCCACCAACCCCAGGACAGGGATCTCCTACGAGCAGTACTTC.

The J gene is TRBJ2-3, the V gene TRBV6-5; D gene uncertain. The ends were cut back, 8 bases at V and 4 bases at J, with 16 bases in the middle. This CDR3 contains 14 residues. From germline, CDR1 is MNHEY and CDR2 SVGAGI. The CDR3: CASSRVPYADTQYF. The CDR3 region has the DNA TGTGCCAGCTCTCGCGTCCCCTACGCAGATACGCAGTATTTT.

The V gene is TRBV28, the J gene TRBJ2-5, with 9 bases lining up with TRBD2. This CDR3 is built from 16 residues. The germline V gene encodes CDR1 MDHEN and CDR2 SYDVKM. The trim removed 6 bases at V and 0 bases at J, leaving 8 bases unmatched. The CDR3, as DNA: TGTGCCAGCAGGGAATTGGCTAGCGGGGACCAAGAGACCCAGTACTTC. This gives the protein CASRELASGDQETQYF.

This clone is a singleton in its sample. The rearrangement links TRBV19 to TRBJ2-5; no definite D call. V was clipped by 4 bases and J by 5 bases, with 11 bases between them. The CDR3 spans 13 residues. The germline CDR1 and CDR2 sequences are LNHDA and SQIVND (reference sequence). The CDR3 region is CASSRDRVETQYF. The CDR3 bases are TGTGCCAGTAGTAGAGACCGAGTGGAGACCCAGTACTTC.

This clone was picked up one time. The chain is built from TRBV5-1 and TRBJ2-1; D is unclear. V lost 5 bases to trimming and J lost 0 bases, with 12 bases between them. CDR1 and CDR2 (germline): SGHRS, YFSETQ. This CDR3 is 15 amino acids long. The CDR3 DNA is TGCGCCAGCAGGGTGGCCCCTAGCTCCTACAATGAGCAGTTCTTC. Translating it yields CASRVAPSSYNEQFF.

J is TRBJ2-2 and V is TRBV6-5; 7 nucleotides line up with TRBD1. Losses at the gene ends were 6 bases for V and 4 bases for J; bases not matched to a gene: 5. This CDR3 is 14 amino acids long. Germline V gene sequence: CDR1 MNHEY, CDR2 SVGAGI. CDR3 coding DNA: TGTGCCAGCAGAAACGACAGGGTCACCGGGGAGCTGTTTTTT. Amino acids: CASRNDRVTGELFF.

The chain recombines TRBV7-2 with TRBJ2-7; D may be TRBD1 (5 bases). Germline V lookup: CDR1 SGHTA, CDR2 FQGNSA. Trimming left V 3 bases short and J 2 bases short, with 11 bases between. The CDR3 has 14 amino acids. The DNA of the CDR3 is TGTGCCAGCAGCTTGCAGGGTTTAGCCTACGAGCAGTACTTC. The encoded protein is CASSLQGLAYEQYF.

The V gene is TRBV29-1, the J gene TRBJ1-6, with a tentative D call TRBD1 (6 bases). V was pared by 7 bases and J by 2 bases, with 12 bases between. Germline V gene sequence: CDR1 SQVTM, CDR2 ANQGSEA. The CDR3 contains 14 residues. The chain's CDR3 is CSAATGTYNSPLHF. CDR3 nucleotide sequence: TGCAGCGCTGCGACAGGCACCTATAATTCACCCCTCCACTTT.

This clone is a singleton in its sample. The chain is built from TRBV11-2 and TRBJ2-7; D ambiguous. Germline values: CDR1 SGHAT, CDR2 FQNNGV. Trimming stripped 0 bases from V and 6 bases from J, with 6 bases between. The CDR3 totals 12 residues. The CDR3 loop is CASSLESVEQYF. As DNA, the CDR3 is TGTGCCAGCAGCTTAGAGTCGGTCGAGCAGTACTTC.

V is TRBV19 and J is TRBJ2-1; D is perhaps TRBD1 (5 bases). The CDR3 covers 18 residues. Germline CDR1 is LNHDA and CDR2 is SQIVND (reference sequence). V lost 3 bases and J lost 7, with 25 bases in between. CDR3 sequence reads: CASSMGPSLRLSGNEQFF. The CDR3 DNA reads as TGTGCCAGTAGTATGGGCCCATCTCTTCGACTGTCAGGGAATGAGCAGTTCTTC.

The table lists this clone with a count of one. The chain carries TRBV4-1 and TRBJ1-6; 10 positions agree with TRBD1. Germline CDR1 MGHRA, CDR2 YSYEKL. This CDR3 contains 15 residues. J gave up 8 bases and V 4 bases, and 5 bases lay outside the gene matches. The CDR3 region has the DNA TGCGCCAGCAGCCGATCCGGGACAGGGGATTCACCCCTCCACTTT. Translating gives CASSRSGTGDSPLHF.